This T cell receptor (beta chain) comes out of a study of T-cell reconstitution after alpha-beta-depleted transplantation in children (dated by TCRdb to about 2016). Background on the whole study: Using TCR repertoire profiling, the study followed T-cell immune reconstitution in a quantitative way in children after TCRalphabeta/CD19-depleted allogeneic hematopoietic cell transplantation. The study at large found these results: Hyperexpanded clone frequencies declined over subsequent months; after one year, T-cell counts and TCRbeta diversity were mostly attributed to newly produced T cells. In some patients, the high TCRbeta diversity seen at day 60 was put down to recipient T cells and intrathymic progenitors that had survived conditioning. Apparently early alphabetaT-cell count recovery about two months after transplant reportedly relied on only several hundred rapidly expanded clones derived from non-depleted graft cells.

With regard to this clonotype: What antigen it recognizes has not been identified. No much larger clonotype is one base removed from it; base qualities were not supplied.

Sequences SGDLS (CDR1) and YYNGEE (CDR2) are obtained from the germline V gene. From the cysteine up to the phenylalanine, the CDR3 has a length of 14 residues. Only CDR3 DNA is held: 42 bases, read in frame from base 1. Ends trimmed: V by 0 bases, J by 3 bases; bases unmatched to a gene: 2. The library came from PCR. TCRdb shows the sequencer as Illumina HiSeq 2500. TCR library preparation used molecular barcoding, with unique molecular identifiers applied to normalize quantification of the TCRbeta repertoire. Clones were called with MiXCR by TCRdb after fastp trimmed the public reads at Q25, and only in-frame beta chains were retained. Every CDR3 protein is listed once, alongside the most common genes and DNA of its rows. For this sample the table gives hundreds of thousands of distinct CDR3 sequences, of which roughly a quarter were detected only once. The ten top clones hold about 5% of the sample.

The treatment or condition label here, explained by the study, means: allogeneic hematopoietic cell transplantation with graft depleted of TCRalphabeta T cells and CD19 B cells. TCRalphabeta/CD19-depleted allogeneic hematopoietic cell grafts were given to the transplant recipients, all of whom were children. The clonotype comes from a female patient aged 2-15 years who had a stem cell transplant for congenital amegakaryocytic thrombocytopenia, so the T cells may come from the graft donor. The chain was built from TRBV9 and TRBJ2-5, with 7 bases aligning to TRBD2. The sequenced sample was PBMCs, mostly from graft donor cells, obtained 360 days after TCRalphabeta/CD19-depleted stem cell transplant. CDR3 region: CASSVEGREETQYF. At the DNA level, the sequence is TGTGCCAGCAGCGTAGAGGGGAGGGAAGAGACCCAGTACTTC.